These 29 T cell receptor beta chains were all obtained from the same sample, sequenced in a study of T-cell memory formation after mild COVID-19. TCRdb called the 5' RACE reads again in MiXCR, with one record for every CDR3 protein. The sample shows nearly 250,000 distinct CDR3 sequences, approximately 15% of them seen only once. Sequencing input: PBMCs or a T cell subset sorted from them (not recorded which). Receptor source: an adult woman who had mild COVID-19 (a few samples of this study predate the infection). Cell type and time point are not known.

The CDR3: CASSLGTGGALTDTQYF. CDR3 bases: TGTGCCAGCAGTTTAGGGACCGGGGGGGCCTTGACAGATACGCAGTATTTT. V gene TRBV12-3 or TRBV12-4 combines with J gene TRBJ2-3; TRBD2 matches 8 bases. Trimming cost V 1 base and J 3 bases; bases outside gene matches: 9. This CDR3 has 17 amino acids.

This clonotype was counted a few times. The chain is built from TRBV9 and TRBJ2-3; tentatively, D is TRBD2 (8 bases). CDR1 SGDLS and CDR2 YYNGEE come from the germline V gene. This CDR3 is built from 17 residues. The ends were cut back, 3 bases at V and 3 bases at J, with 20 bases in the middle. CDR3 amino acids: CASSERGNRGSTDTQYF. The CDR3 DNA is TGTGCCAGCAGCGAGCGGGGGAACAGGGGAAGTACAGATACGCAGTATTTT.

The chain combines TRBV29-1 with TRBJ2-5; 7 bases map to TRBD1. V trimming: 4 bases; J trimming: 1 base; junction bases outside the gene matches: 3. CDR3 length: 13 amino acids. Germline V CDR1 and CDR2: SQVTM, ANQGSEA. The CDR3 spells CSVAGGPQETQYF. The CDR3 nucleotides read TGCAGCGTTGCAGGGGGTCCCCAAGAGACCCAGTACTTC.

The chain employs TRBV24-1 and TRBJ2-3, with TRBD2 matching 8 bases. The CDR3 contains 15 residues. CDR1 and CDR2 (germline): KGHDR, SFDVKD. Germline trimming cut 2 bases from V and 4 bases from J; bases unmatched to any gene: 4. The CDR3 spells CATSDYGSGADTQYF. The DNA of the CDR3 is TGTGCCACCAGTGATTATGGTAGCGGGGCAGATACGCAGTATTTT.

This clonotype was seen a handful of times. The rearrangement links TRBV5-1 to TRBJ2-3; D perhaps matches TRBD1 (6 bases). V lost 1 base and J lost 0, with 18 bases in between. CDR3 length: 18 amino acids. Germline CDR1 SGHRS, CDR2 YFSETQ. CDR3 bases: TGCGCCAGCAGCTTGAAACTCGCAGGGGCGACTAGCACAGATACGCAGTATTTT. This gives the protein CASSLKLAGATSTDTQYF.

This clonotype was detected only a few times. This sequence joins TRBV5-1 and TRBJ2-1; tentative D call: TRBD1 (5 bases). The CDR3 consists of 14 residues. Germline V lookup: CDR1 SGHRS, CDR2 YFSETQ. V was pared by 0 bases and J by 8 bases, with 12 bases between. For the CDR3, the DNA is TGCGCCAGCAGCTTGGGGGGCCGGACCTATGAGCAGTTCTTC. Translating gives CASSLGGRTYEQFF. Drawing the rest from reference TRBV5-1 and TRBJ2-1, the complete variable domain is KAGVTQTPRYLIKTRGQQVTLSCSPISGHRSVSWYQQTPGQGLQFLFEYFSETQRNKGNFPGRFSGRQFSNSRSEMNVSTLELGDSALYLCASSLGGRTYEQFFGPGTRLTVL.

This chain connects TRBV12-3 or TRBV12-4 to TRBJ2-3; the match to TRBD2 covers 8 bases. J was trimmed by 12 bases and V by 5 bases; bases with no gene match: 13. This CDR3 region has 14 residues. The CDR3 loop reads CASSPGGDLAAQYF. DNA of the CDR3: TGTGCCAGCAGTCCCGGGGGGGATCTAGCGGCACAGTATTTT.

This clonotype has more than one count but fewer than ten. The chain links TRBV19 to TRBJ2-7, with 9 bases matching TRBD2. The CDR3 is 15 residues long. J lost 3 bases, V lost 4 bases, and 7 bases had no gene match. Germline CDR1 LNHDA, CDR2 SQIVND (reference sequence). CDR3 nucleotide sequence: TGTGCCAGTAGTAGTCTAGCGGGGATAAACTACGAGCAGTACTTC. Protein product: CASSSLAGINYEQYF.

The V call is TRBV6-5, the J call TRBJ2-4, with D unclear. The V gene's germline CDR1 is MNHEY and CDR2 SVGAGI. Trimming pared 5 bases from V and 0 bases from J, leaving 14 bases between. CDR3 length: 16 residues. The CDR3 coding sequence is TGTGCCAGCAGTACCCTTTCAAGGGCAGCCAAAAACATTCAGTACTTC. This encodes CASSTLSRAAKNIQYF.

The chain uses TRBV2 and TRBJ2-3; D is unresolved. Trimming cost V 3 bases and J 4 bases, with 2 bases left between them. Germline assignment: CDR1 SNHLY and CDR2 FYNNEI. The CDR3 extends over 11 amino acids. The CDR3 sequence: CASSDPDTQYF. DNA of the CDR3: TGTGCCAGCAGTGACCCAGATACGCAGTATTTT.

In this sample, this clonotype turned up many times. The chain combines TRBV19 with TRBJ2-1; TRBD2 might be the D (6 bases). V lost 0 bases to trimming and J lost 2 bases, with 14 bases between them. Per the germline V gene, CDR1 is LNHDA and CDR2 is SQIVND (reference sequence). The CDR3 spans 17 residues. The CDR3 loop is CASSIDAGSRPYNEQFF. For the CDR3, the DNA is TGTGCCAGTAGTATAGATGCCGGGAGTAGGCCCTACAATGAGCAGTTCTTC.

This chain connects TRBV6-2 or TRBV6-3 to TRBJ2-1; TRBD2 aligns across 11 bases. V lost 4 bases and J lost 5; bases outside the gene matches: 4. The CDR3 has 15 amino acids. Germline CDR1 and CDR2: MNHEY and SVGEGT. The CDR3 region is CASSSGLAGHNEQFF. The DNA for the CDR3 is TGTGCCAGCAGTTCCGGACTAGCGGGCCACAATGAGCAGTTCTTC.

This clonotype was observed a few times. This chain connects TRBV30 to TRBJ1-6; TRBD1 agrees at 10 bases. The J segment lost 0 bases and the V segment lost 4 bases, leaving 3 bases of the junction unmatched. Germline CDR1 and CDR2: GTSNPN and SVGIG (reference sequence). The CDR3 runs to 16 residues. The CDR3 protein is CAWTRTGGSYNSPLHF. CDR3 bases: TGTGCCTGGACCCGGACAGGGGGCTCCTATAATTCACCCCTCCACTTT.

The chain is built from TRBV15 and TRBJ2-5; TRBD2 agrees at 8 bases. Germline CDR1 reads LNHNV; CDR2 reads YYDKDF (reference sequence). The CDR3 sequence is 17 residues long. V shed 0 bases, J shed 9 bases, and the junction held 15 bases outside the gene matches. The CDR3 loop is CATSRDPGSGVTEAQYF. For the CDR3, the DNA is TGTGCCACCAGCAGAGATCCGGGTAGCGGGGTTACTGAGGCCCAGTACTTC.

This chain links TRBV11-3 with TRBJ2-2, with a possible D match to TRBD2 (5 bases). The CDR3 spans 15 residues. The V gene's germline CDR1 is SGHNT and CDR2 YENEEA. The germline V and J ends were trimmed by 1 base and 1 base, with 7 bases remaining between them. The CDR3: CASSLAGKNTGELFF. The CDR3 DNA is TGTGCCAGCAGCTTAGCGGGGAAGAACACCGGGGAGCTGTTTTTT.

This clonotype was seen once. V usage is TRBV5-1 and J usage is TRBJ2-1; D unresolved. Germline assignment: CDR1 SGHRS and CDR2 YFSETQ. Between the trimmed V and J ends, which lost 3 bases and 12 bases, there was a span of 13 bases. The CDR3 extends over 12 amino acids. Here the CDR3 reads CASSSPGQLQFF. The CDR3 nucleotides read TGCGCCAGCAGCTCTCCGGGCCAACTGCAGTTCTTC.

The CDR3 is CSVAEVSYEQYF. As DNA, the CDR3 is TGCAGCGTTGCAGAGGTCTCCTACGAGCAGTACTTC. The genes are TRBV29-1 and TRBJ2-7, with D unresolved. The CDR3 covers 12 residues. With 4 bases removed from V and 0 bases from J, the gap between germline ends came to 7 bases. Per the germline V gene, CDR1 is SQVTM and CDR2 is ANQGSEA.

The CDR3, as DNA: TGTGCCAGCAGTCAGGGCACAGGCACTGGCTACACCTTC. Its protein is CASSQGTGTGYTF. This chain links TRBV7-3 with TRBJ1-2, with D tentatively TRBD1 (5 bases). Germline V lookup: CDR1 SGHTA, CDR2 FQGTGA. The V end lost 6 bases, the J end lost 7 bases, and 15 bases lay between the germline ends. The CDR3 runs 13 residues. The whole variable domain, filled in from reference TRBV7-3 and TRBJ1-2, reads GAGVSQTPSNKVTEKGKYVELRCDPISGHTALYWYRQSLGQGPEFLIYFQGTGAADDSGLPNDRFFAVRPEGSVSTLKIQRTERGDSAVYLCASSQGTGTGYTFGSGTRLTVV.

This clonotype has a handful of counts. The chain joins TRBV12-3 or TRBV12-4 to TRBJ2-7; 8 positions match TRBD1. CDR3 size: 15 residues. The V gene end was trimmed by 5 bases and the J gene end by 3 bases; junction bases not matched to a gene: 9. The CDR3 DNA reads TGTGCCAGCAGTCTCCGGGACAGGAGGGTCTACGAGCAGTACTTC. Its protein is CASSLRDRRVYEQYF.

The V and J genes are TRBV5-6 and TRBJ2-2, with 7 bases matching TRBD1. Looked up from germline, CDR1 is SGHDT and CDR2 is YYEEEE. V lost 9 bases and J lost 2; bases outside the gene matches: 13. This CDR3 contains 16 residues. The CDR3 here is CAINIPGQKNTGELFF. DNA of the CDR3: TGTGCCATCAATATTCCGGGACAGAAAAACACCGGGGAGCTGTTTTTT.

The V and J genes are TRBV4-2 and TRBJ2-7; no definite D call. CDR3 length: 15 residues. Germline lookup yields CDR1 LGHNA and CDR2 YNFKEQ. Trimming shortened V by 1 base and J by 2 bases, and 12 bases separated the two germline ends. Here the CDR3 reads CASSQVLSGPYEQYF. CDR3 DNA: TGTGCCAGCAGCCAAGTCCTTTCCGGGCCCTACGAGCAGTACTTC.

The J gene is TRBJ2-7, the V gene TRBV5-1; 13 nucleotides align to TRBD2. Germline V lookup: CDR1 SGHRS, CDR2 YFSETQ. V lost 4 bases and J lost 0; bases outside the gene matches: 13. CDR3 length equals 19 residues. CDR3 bases: TGCGCCAGCAGCCGTTGGTGGACTAGCGGGGGTGCAAGCTCCTACGAGCAGTACTTC. This sequence encodes CASSRWWTSGGASSYEQYF. Full variable domain (remainder filled in from reference TRBV5-1 and TRBJ2-7): KAGVTQTPRYLIKTRGQQVTLSCSPISGHRSVSWYQQTPGQGLQFLFEYFSETQRNKGNFPGRFSGRQFSNSRSEMNVSTLELGDSALYLCASSRWWTSGGASSYEQYFGPGTRLTVT.

This clonotype was seen a handful of times. The rearrangement joins TRBV18 to TRBJ2-2; D not resolved. The V end lost 5 bases, the J end lost 6 bases, and 10 bases lay between the germline ends. This CDR3 region has 13 residues. Germline loops: CDR1 KGHSH, CDR2 LQKENI. The CDR3 spells CASSSNNPGELFF. The CDR3 bases are TGTGCCAGCTCAAGCAACAATCCCGGGGAGCTGTTTTTT.

V gene TRBV6-1 combines with J gene TRBJ2-7, with a possible D match to TRBD1 (5 bases). This CDR3 has 15 amino acids. The germline V and J ends were trimmed by 3 bases and 6 bases, with 18 bases remaining between them. Looked up from germline, CDR1 is MNHNS and CDR2 is SASEGT. CDR3: CASSDGTLAGFEQYF. The CDR3 DNA reads as TGTGCCAGCAGTGATGGTACCTTGGCAGGGTTCGAGCAGTACTTC.

This clonotype has ten or more counts. An end of the junction does not agree with germline; a read error may underlie this. The chain has TRBV12-3 or TRBV12-4 and TRBJ1-1, with a tentative D call TRBD1 (6 bases). CDR3 length: 15 residues. The chain's CDR3 is CASSLGIPRGTEAFF. The DNA for the CDR3 is TGTGCCAGCAGCTTAGGTATCCCCAGGGGCACTGAAGCTTTCTTT.

This clonotype occurred many times. The chain joins TRBV12-3 or TRBV12-4 to TRBJ2-1; D possibly corresponds to TRBD1 (5 bases). The CDR3 spans 17 residues. V was cut by 5 bases and J by 0 bases, with 17 bases left in between. The chain's CDR3 is CASSLLGARSSYNEQFF. CDR3 in DNA: TGTGCCAGCAGTCTCCTTGGGGCTCGGAGCTCCTACAATGAGCAGTTCTTC.

The J gene is TRBJ1-1, the V gene TRBV12-3 or TRBV12-4; D remains unclear. There are 12 residues in the CDR3. Trimming left V 8 bases short and J 2 bases short, with 9 bases between. CDR3 sequence reads: CASRLVNTEAFF. In DNA, the CDR3 is TGTGCCAGCCGACTCGTAAACACTGAAGCTTTCTTT.

This clonotype occurred a few times. The V and J genes are TRBV7-9 and TRBJ2-3; D gene uncertain. This CDR3 contains 12 residues. Germline CDR1 is SEHNR and CDR2 is FQNEAQ (reference sequence). Trimming pared 8 bases from V and 4 bases from J, leaving 10 bases between. CDR3 protein: CASDRMADTQYF. CDR3 DNA: TGTGCCAGCGATCGGATGGCAGATACGCAGTATTTT. Together with reference TRBV7-9 and TRBJ2-3, the CDR3 gives the full variable domain: DTGVSQNPRHKITKRGQNVTFRCDPISEHNRLYWYRQTLGQGPEFLTYFQNEAQLEKSRLLSDRFSAERPKGSFSTLEIQRTEQGDSAMYLCASDRMADTQYFGPGTRLTVL.

The table lists this clonotype with a few counts. This sequence joins TRBV4-2 and TRBJ1-2; D is unclear. This CDR3 spans 14 amino acids. Germline CDR1 is LGHNA and CDR2 is YNFKEQ. Trimming cost V 0 bases and J 4 bases, with 9 bases left between them. CDR3 sequence (DNA): TGTGCCAGCAGCCAAGATCAACTGTCCTATGGCTACACCTTC. Amino acid sequence: CASSQDQLSYGYTF.